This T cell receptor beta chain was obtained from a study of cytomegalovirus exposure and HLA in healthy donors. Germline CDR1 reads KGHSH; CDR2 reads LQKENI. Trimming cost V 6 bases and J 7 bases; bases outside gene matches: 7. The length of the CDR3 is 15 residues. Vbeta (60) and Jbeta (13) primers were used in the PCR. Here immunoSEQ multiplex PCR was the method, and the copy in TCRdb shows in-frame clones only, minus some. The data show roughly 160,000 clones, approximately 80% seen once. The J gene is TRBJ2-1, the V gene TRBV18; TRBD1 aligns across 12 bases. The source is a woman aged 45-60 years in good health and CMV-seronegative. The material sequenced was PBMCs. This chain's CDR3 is CASSPGGQGANEQFF. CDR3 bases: TGTGCCAGCTCCCCCGGGGGACAGGGGGCAAATGAGCAGTTCTTC. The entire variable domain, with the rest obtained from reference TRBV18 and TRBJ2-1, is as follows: NAGVMQNPRHLVRRRGQEARLRCSPMKGHSHVYWYRQLPEEGLKFMVYLQKENIIDESGMPKERFSAEFPKEGPSILRIQQVVRGDSAAYFCASSPGGQGANEQFFGPGTRLTVL.